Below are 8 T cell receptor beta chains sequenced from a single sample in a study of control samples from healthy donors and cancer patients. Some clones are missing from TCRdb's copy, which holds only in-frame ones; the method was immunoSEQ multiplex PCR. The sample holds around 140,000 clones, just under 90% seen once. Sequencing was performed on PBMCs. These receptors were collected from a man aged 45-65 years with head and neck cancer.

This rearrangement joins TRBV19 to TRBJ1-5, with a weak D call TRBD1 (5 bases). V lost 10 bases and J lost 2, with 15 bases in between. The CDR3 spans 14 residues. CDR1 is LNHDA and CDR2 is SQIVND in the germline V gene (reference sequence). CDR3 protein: CATRQGWGNQPQHF. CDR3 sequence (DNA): TGTGCCACCCGGCAGGGATGGGGCAATCAGCCCCAGCATTTT. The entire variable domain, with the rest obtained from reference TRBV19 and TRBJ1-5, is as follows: DGGITQSPKYLFRKEGQNVTLSCEQNLNHDAMYWYRQDPGQGLRLIYYSQIVNDFQKGDIAEGYSVSREKKESFPLTVTSAQKNPTAFYLCATRQGWGNQPQHFGDGTRLSIL.

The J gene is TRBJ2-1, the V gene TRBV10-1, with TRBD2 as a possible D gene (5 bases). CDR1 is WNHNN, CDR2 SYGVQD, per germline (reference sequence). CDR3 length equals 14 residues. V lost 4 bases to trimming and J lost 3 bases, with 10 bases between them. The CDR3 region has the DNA TGCGCCAGCAGTGGTGGGAGTTACTACAATGAGCAGTTCTTC. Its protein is CASSGGSYYNEQFF.

Here the CDR3 DNA reads TGCGCCAGCAGCTTCGGACAAGACTATGGCTACACCTTC. Its protein product is CASSFGQDYGYTF. This rearrangement joins TRBV5-1 to TRBJ1-2, with a weak D call TRBD1 (5 bases). V dropped 2 bases and J dropped 3 bases, with 8 bases sitting between them. This CDR3 has 13 residues. CDR1 and CDR2 (germline): SGHRS, YFSETQ.

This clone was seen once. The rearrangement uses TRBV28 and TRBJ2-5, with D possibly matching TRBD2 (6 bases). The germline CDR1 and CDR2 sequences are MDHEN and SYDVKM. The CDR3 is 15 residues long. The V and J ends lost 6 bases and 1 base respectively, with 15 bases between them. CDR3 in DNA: TGTGCCAGCAGGATAAGGGCGGGACTCCAAGAGACCCAGTACTTC. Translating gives CASRIRAGLQETQYF.

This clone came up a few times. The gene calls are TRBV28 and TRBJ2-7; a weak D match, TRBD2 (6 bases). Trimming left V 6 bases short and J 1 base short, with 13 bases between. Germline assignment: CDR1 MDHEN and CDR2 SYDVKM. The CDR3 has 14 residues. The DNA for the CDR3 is TGTGCCAGCAGAATAGGACTACTATCCTACGAGCAGTACTTC. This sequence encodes CASRIGLLSYEQYF. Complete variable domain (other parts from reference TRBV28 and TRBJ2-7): DVKVTQSSRYLVKRTGEKVFLECVQDMDHENMFWYRQDPGLGLRLIYFSYDVKMKEKGDIPEGYSVSREKKERFSLILESASTNQTSMYLCASRIGLLSYEQYFGPGTRLTVT.

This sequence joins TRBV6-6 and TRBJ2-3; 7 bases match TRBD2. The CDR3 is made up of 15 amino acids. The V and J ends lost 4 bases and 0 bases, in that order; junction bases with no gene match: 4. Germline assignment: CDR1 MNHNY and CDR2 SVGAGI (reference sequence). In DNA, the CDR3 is TGTGCCAGCAGTTCTCCGGGGGGTAGCACAGATACGCAGTATTTT. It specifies CASSSPGGSTDTQYF.

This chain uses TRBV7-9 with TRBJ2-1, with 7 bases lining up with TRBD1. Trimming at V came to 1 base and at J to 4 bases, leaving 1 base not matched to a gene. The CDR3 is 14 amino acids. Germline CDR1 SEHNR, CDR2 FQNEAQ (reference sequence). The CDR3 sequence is CASSLVGQYNEQFF. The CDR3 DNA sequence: TGTGCCAGCAGCTTAGTGGGACAGTACAATGAGCAGTTCTTC.

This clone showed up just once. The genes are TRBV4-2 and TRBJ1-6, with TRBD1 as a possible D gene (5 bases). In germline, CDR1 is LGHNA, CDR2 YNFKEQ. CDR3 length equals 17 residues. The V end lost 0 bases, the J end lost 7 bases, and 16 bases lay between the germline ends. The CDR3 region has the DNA TGTGCCAGCAGCCAAGAAGGAGGGGCAGGGCGAAATTCACCCCTCCACTTT. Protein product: CASSQEGGAGRNSPLHF.